These 27 T cell receptor beta chains came from one sample sequenced in a study of blood T cell repertoires in COVID-19. Profiled with immunoSEQ multiplex PCR; TCRdb holds only in-frame clones, not every one. The repertoire holds 160,000 or so clones, with around 84% as singletons. The sequenced sample consisted of peripheral blood. The origin of the receptors is a woman in her 50s with acute or convalescent COVID-19.

The sample holds one count of this clone. This chain joins TRBV14 and TRBJ1-2; 7 bases match TRBD1. V was clipped by 4 bases and J by 3 bases; unmatched bases: 2. Germline V gives CDR1 SGHDN, CDR2 FVKESK. The CDR3 is 13 residues long. The CDR3 coding sequence is TGTGCCAGCAGCCCTGGACAGGACTATGGCTACACCTTC. Its translation is CASSPGQDYGYTF.

The gene calls are TRBV5-1 and TRBJ1-4, with D tentatively TRBD1 (6 bases). Germline V lookup: CDR1 SGHRS, CDR2 YFSETQ. The V end lost 4 bases, the J end lost 6 bases, and 16 bases lay between the germline ends. CDR3 length: 15 amino acids. In nucleotides, the CDR3 is TGCGCCAGCAGCCCGAACAGGGCTTCGGATGAAAAACTGTTTTTT. This encodes CASSPNRASDEKLFF.

The chain recombines TRBV6-2 or TRBV6-3 with TRBJ1-6; tentative D call: TRBD1 (5 bases). The CDR3 has 15 amino acids. Germline CDR1 and CDR2: MNHEY and SVGEGT. V was shortened by 2 bases and J by 3 bases, with 8 bases between the two germline ends. CDR3 protein: CASSYKGVYNSPLHF. The CDR3 nucleotides are TGTGCCAGCAGTTACAAAGGGGTCTATAATTCACCCCTCCACTTT.

This chain uses TRBV6-5 with TRBJ2-3, with a possible D match to TRBD2 (7 bases). V was shortened by 11 bases and J by 1 base, with 16 bases between the two germline ends. Germline lookup yields CDR1 MNHEY and CDR2 SVGAGI. This CDR3 region has 14 residues. DNA for the CDR3: TGTGCCGTAGGCGGGGGCTTTGGCACAGATACGCAGTATTTT. Translating gives CAVGGGFGTDTQYF.

The chain employs TRBV3-1 (or the pseudogene TRBV3-2) and TRBJ2-3; D is unclear. Trimming removed 0 bases from V and 0 bases from J, with 10 bases in between. Germline lookup yields CDR1 LGHDT and CDR2 YNNKEL (reference sequence). This CDR3 spans 16 amino acids. This CDR3 reads CASSQDSSFSTDTQYF. The CDR3 DNA is TGTGCCAGCAGCCAAGATAGTAGCTTCAGCACAGATACGCAGTATTTT.

This clone was seen just once. The V gene is TRBV11-2, the J gene TRBJ1-1, with D perhaps matching TRBD1 (6 bases). CDR1 is SGHAT, CDR2 FQNNGV, per germline. The CDR3 is 14 residues long. V was clipped by 5 bases and J by 4 bases, with 14 bases between them. This CDR3 reads CASSPAGAPTEAFF. The CDR3 coding sequence is TGTGCCAGCAGCCCAGCAGGGGCTCCCACTGAAGCTTTCTTT.

This rearrangement joins TRBV24-1 to TRBJ2-7, with D tentatively TRBD2 (5 bases). The CDR3 runs to 16 residues. From germline, CDR1 is KGHDR and CDR2 SFDVKD. The V and J ends lost 3 bases and 0 bases respectively, with 14 bases between them. The CDR3 bases are TGTGCCACCAGTGATGCTAGAGGAGGCCGCTCCTACGAGCAGTACTTC. It yields the protein CATSDARGGRSYEQYF.

This rearrangement joins TRBV12-3 or TRBV12-4 to TRBJ2-1; the D gene is possibly TRBD2 (7 bases). The CDR3 spans 11 residues. Trimming left V 7 bases short and J 10 bases short, with 11 bases between. The CDR3, as DNA: TGTGCCAGCATGCGGGGGCAGGAGCAGTTCTTC. It specifies CASMRGQEQFF.

CDR3 sequence reads: CASSLDYFRQVRGRYEQYF. CDR3 DNA sequence: TGTGCCAGCAGCTTAGACTACTTTAGACAGGTTAGAGGGCGGTACGAGCAGTACTTC. This sequence joins TRBV7-2 and TRBJ2-7; possibly TRBD1 for D (6 bases). The germline gives CDR1 SGHTA, CDR2 FQGNSA. V was shortened by 1 base and J by 4 bases, with 26 bases between the two germline ends. CDR3 length: 19 residues.

J is TRBJ1-2 and V is TRBV10-3; maybe TRBD1 (6 bases). The CDR3 length is 15 residues. Germline CDR1 is ENHRY and CDR2 is SYGVKD. V was trimmed by 2 bases and J by 6 bases, leaving 16 bases between them. The CDR3 nucleotides are TGTGCCATCAGTGAGGGGCAGGGGTATTGGAATGGCTACACCTTC. Its translation: CAISEGQGYWNGYTF.

The CDR3 DNA follows: TGTGCCAGCAGCCAACCCCGGGCGGTCCCGGGAGGGCCTGTTTACAATGAGCAGTTCTTC. This codes for CASSQPRAVPGGPVYNEQFF. V usage is TRBV3-1 (or the pseudogene TRBV3-2) and J usage is TRBJ2-1; 8 nucleotides line up with TRBD2. V lost 2 bases to trimming and J lost 4 bases; unmatched junction nucleotides: 19. The CDR3 loop spans 20 amino acids. The germline V gene encodes CDR1 LGHDT and CDR2 YNNKEL (reference sequence).

This chain joins TRBV5-8 and TRBJ2-5, with D tentatively TRBD2 (6 bases). Germline loops: CDR1 SGHTS, CDR2 YDEGEE. The CDR3 consists of 14 residues. Trimming stripped 0 bases from V and 5 bases from J, with 11 bases between. CDR3 residues: CASSLVGGTETQYF. In DNA, the CDR3 is TGTGCCAGCAGCTTGGTCGGCGGGACCGAGACCCAGTACTTC. Variable domain in full (rest from reference TRBV5-8 and TRBJ2-5): EAGVTQSPTHLIKTRGQQATLRCSPISGHTSVYWYQQALGLGLQFLLWYDEGEERNRGNFPPRFSGRQFPNYSSELNVNALELEDSALYLCASSLVGGTETQYFGPGTRLLVL.

The V and J genes are TRBV5-1 and TRBJ1-2; 7 nucleotides line up with TRBD1. The V segment lost 4 bases and the J segment 1 base; nucleotides outside the gene matches: 7. CDR1 is SGHRS, CDR2 YFSETQ, per germline. This CDR3 is built from 15 residues. For the CDR3, the DNA is TGCGCCAGCAGCCCACCGGGACAGCTTAACTATGGCTACACCTTC. This encodes CASSPPGQLNYGYTF.

The gene calls are TRBV18 and TRBJ1-2, with TRBD1 as a possible D gene (6 bases). The CDR3 consists of 15 residues. Trimming stripped 1 base from V and 5 bases from J, with 14 bases between. Germline V gene lookup returns CDR1 KGHSH and CDR2 LQKENI. The CDR3 DNA follows: TGTGCCAGCTCACCACTTCCAGGGGACCCTTATGGCTACACCTTC. Translated: CASSPLPGDPYGYTF. Full variable domain (remainder filled in from reference TRBV18 and TRBJ1-2): NAGVMQNPRHLVRRRGQEARLRCSPMKGHSHVYWYRQLPEEGLKFMVYLQKENIIDESGMPKERFSAEFPKEGPSILRIQQVVRGDSAAYFCASSPLPGDPYGYTFGSGTRLTVV.

The chain recombines TRBV3-1 (or the pseudogene TRBV3-2) with TRBJ1-2; 10 bases line up with TRBD1. This CDR3 has 14 amino acids. Germline V CDR1 and CDR2: LGHDT, YNNKEL (reference sequence). J was trimmed by 8 bases and V by 4 bases; bases with no gene match: 7. The CDR3 region is CASSRGGTGVGYTF. CDR3 coding DNA: TGTGCCAGCAGCCGAGGGGGGACAGGGGTCGGCTACACCTTC.

The J gene is TRBJ1-2, the V gene TRBV4-3; D is uncertain. V gave up 0 bases and J gave up 4 bases, with 15 bases separating them. This CDR3 is 16 amino acids long. Germline values: CDR1 LGHNA, CDR2 YSLEER. CDR3 sequence (DNA): TGCGCCAGCAGCCAAGATACCTTACAGTTATCCTATGGCTACACCTTC. It codes for CASSQDTLQLSYGYTF.

This rearrangement joins TRBV5-8 to TRBJ2-7; 9 positions agree with TRBD1. V lost 0 bases to trimming and J lost 0 bases; unmatched junction nucleotides: 4. The CDR3 is made up of 16 amino acids. The germline V gene encodes CDR1 SGHTS and CDR2 YDEGEE. CDR3 nucleotide sequence: TGTGCCAGCAGCTTGGCCGGGACAGGGAGCTCCTACGAGCAGTACTTC. This codes for CASSLAGTGSSYEQYF.

The chain links TRBV5-5 to TRBJ2-3, with D uncertain. The CDR3 extends over 13 amino acids. V was pared by 3 bases and J by 6 bases, with 11 bases between. Germline assignment: CDR1 SGHKS and CDR2 YYEKEE (reference sequence). As DNA, the CDR3 is TGTGCCAGCAGCTCTCGTTTCCGGGATACGCAGTATTTT. Protein: CASSSRFRDTQYF.

This chain connects TRBV18 to TRBJ1-5; D might be TRBD1 (6 bases). V lost 6 bases and J 1 base, leaving 13 bases between the germline ends. Looked up from germline, CDR1 is KGHSH and CDR2 is LQKENI. CDR3 length: 15 amino acids. The CDR3 DNA sequence: TGTGCCAGCTCCCAACAGGGAGGGAGCAATCAGCCCCAGCATTTT. Amino acid sequence: CASSQQGGSNQPQHF.

The chain has TRBV4-3 and TRBJ2-7; weak D call: TRBD1 (7 bases). The germline CDR1 and CDR2 sequences are LGHNA and YSLEER. This CDR3 is 15 amino acids long. Between the trimmed V and J ends, which lost 0 bases and 2 bases, there was a span of 11 bases. In DNA form, the CDR3 reads TGCGCCAGCAGCCAAGATCAGGGGGGCCCCTACGAGCAGTACTTC. This gives the protein CASSQDQGGPYEQYF.

V and J are TRBV5-4 and TRBJ2-2; a possible D gene is TRBD2 (5 bases). CDR3 length equals 14 residues. V lost 0 bases and J lost 7, with 10 bases in between. The V gene's germline CDR1 is SGHNT and CDR2 YYREEE (reference sequence). Here the CDR3 DNA reads TGTGCCAGCAGCTTGGGAGGTCGGGGCGGGGAGCTGTTTTTT. This codes for CASSLGGRGGELFF.

The gene calls are TRBV19 and TRBJ2-7; 10 bases match TRBD1. The CDR3 runs 14 residues. The ends lost 3 bases at V and 6 bases at J; junction bases unmatched: 5. In germline, CDR1 is LNHDA, CDR2 SQIVND (reference sequence). CDR3 amino acids: CASSIGQGEGEQYF. Here the CDR3 DNA reads TGTGCCAGTAGTATCGGACAGGGGGAGGGCGAGCAGTACTTC.

J is TRBJ2-1 and V is TRBV28; TRBD2 agrees at 10 bases. J lost 3 bases, V lost 6 bases, and 11 bases had no gene match. The CDR3 consists of 17 residues. Germline-derived CDR1 and CDR2 are MDHEN and SYDVKM. The CDR3, as DNA: TGTGCCAGCAGGCCCCAAGCGTGGACTAGCGGCTACAATGAGCAGTTCTTC. Its translation is CASRPQAWTSGYNEQFF.

Only a few counts were recorded for this clone. The DNA of the CDR3 is TGTGCCAGTAGTAGGGACAGGGGTTCAGAAGCTTTCTTT. This sequence encodes CASSRDRGSEAFF. V gene TRBV19 combines with J gene TRBJ1-1; 10 nucleotides agree with TRBD1. V lost 4 bases, J lost 8 bases, and 4 bases stayed unmatched. Germline V lookup: CDR1 LNHDA, CDR2 SQIVND (reference sequence). This CDR3 is built from 13 residues.

The chain joins TRBV28 to TRBJ1-5; 7 nucleotides align to TRBD1. The V segment lost 1 base and the J segment 4 bases; nucleotides outside the gene matches: 7. This CDR3 contains 16 residues. Germline CDR1 reads MDHEN; CDR2 reads SYDVKM. CDR3 DNA sequence: TGTGCCAGCAGTTTATTAGGGACAGTGAATAATCAGCCCCAGCATTTT. This encodes CASSLLGTVNNQPQHF.

J is TRBJ1-1 and V is TRBV5-1; 10 bases fit TRBD1. The CDR3 is 12 residues long. J lost 5 bases, V lost 7 bases, and 2 bases had no gene match. Looked up from germline, CDR1 is SGHRS and CDR2 is YFSETQ. This CDR3 reads CASGTGETEAFF. The CDR3 bases are TGCGCCAGCGGGACAGGGGAGACTGAAGCTTTCTTT.

V and J are TRBV6-2 or TRBV6-3 and TRBJ2-2; possibly TRBD2 for D (6 bases). Germline lookup yields CDR1 MNHEY and CDR2 SVGEGT. This CDR3 is built from 16 residues. V lost 0 bases and J 1 base, leaving 9 bases between the germline ends. CDR3 sequence (DNA): TGTGCCAGCAGTTACTCACAGCGGGTGAACACCGGGGAGCTGTTTTTT. Residues: CASSYSQRVNTGELFF.